These T cell receptor beta chains were read from a single sample in a study of blood T cell repertoires in COVID-19. Sequenced by immunoSEQ multiplex PCR; TCRdb stores in-frame clones only, minus some. The profile covers about 190,000 clones, with 65% to 80% appearing a single time and roughly 12% taken by the ten largest. The sample was peripheral blood. All receptors come from a man aged 50-59 years who had recovered from COVID-19. Both conserved end residues are part of each CDR3.

v_call	cdr3_aa
TRBV7-8	CASRRLAGPDTQYF
TRBV12-3/TRBV12-4	CASSTGTASEQYF
TRBV28	CASSREYRGSEQYF
TRBV25-1	CASSSQNNEKLFF
TRBV5-1	CASSADQETQYF
TRBV27	CASTLLAGSVSYNEQFF
TRBV28	CASSFLVGAEGYTF
TRBV30	CAWSSGTGLVNSPLHF
TRBV29-1	CSVEIAGTRFF
TRBV4-1	CASSQYMGNTIYF
TRBV7-2	CASSSYLQETQYF
TRBV4-3	CASSQVRQGTEAFF
TRBV5-6	CASSPRITDTQYF
TRBV13	CASSLSGQIYTDTQYF
TRBV30	CAWSMRRRTEAFF
TRBV21-1	CASSKRWRQTNEKLFF
TRBV19	CASSNRETQYF
TRBV24-1	CATSDSSPGQGADTQYF
TRBV30	CAWGFYNEQFF
TRBV2	CASSVQGPNEKLFF
TRBV7-8	CASSLGRGWTGGEQYF
TRBV14	CASSQDMGRDSQVDGYTF
TRBV5-1	CASSLGAANTEAFF
TRBV7-9	CASSYREINEKLFF
TRBV27	CASSWTSVSYEQYF
TRBV6-2/TRBV6-3	CASSYIRGPRINTGELFF
TRBV19	CASSIVPKQGYEQYF